These T cell receptor beta chains were read from a single sample in a study of shared clonotypes between healthy human individuals. The method was immunoSEQ multiplex PCR; TCRdb's version includes in-frame clones alone and lacks a portion of them. The data show roughly 2 million clones, about 95% seen once. The sample taken for sequencing was naive CD4+ T cells sorted from blood. These receptors all come from a man aged 18 to 29 in good health. The CDR3 runs from the conserved cysteine through the conserved F or W. The D gene is left open where the match is weak. Clone size, where shown, is once, few, many, or a class for clones that have expanded.

v_gene	abundance	d_gene	j_gene	CDR3nt	CDR3aa
TRBV6-1	once	.	TRBJ1-1	TGTGCCAGCACCCCCTCGGGGGGGACTGAAGCTTTCTTT	CASTPSGGTEAFF
TRBV20-1	.	.	TRBJ1-2	TGCAGTGCGGGTAACTATGGCTACACCTTC	CSAGNYGYTF
TRBV10-3	.	TRBD2	TRBJ2-1	TGTGCCATCGGTCGACTAGCGGGAGATGAGCAGTTCTTC	CAIGRLAGDEQFF
TRBV11-2	.	.	TRBJ1-6	TGTGCCAGCACCCGGGGAAGGGCGGAGAATTCACCCCTCCACTTT	CASTRGRAENSPLHF
TRBV6-5	.	.	TRBJ2-3	TGTGCCAGCAGTTACTCGGGGGGAGCGTTCACAGATACGCAGTATTTT	CASSYSGGAFTDTQYF
TRBV7-9	.	.	TRBJ2-4	TGTGCCAGCAGCTCCCGTCAGGGAAACATTCAGTACTTC	CASSSRQGNIQYF
TRBV30	.	.	TRBJ2-6	TGTGCCTGGCGGATCTCTGGGGCCAACGTCCTGACTTTC	CAWRISGANVLTF
TRBV5-4	.	.	TRBJ2-7	TGTGCCAGCAGCTTGGGGGGGGCGTTCGCCTACGAGCAGTACTTC	CASSLGGAFAYEQYF
TRBV5-1	.	.	TRBJ2-7	TGCGCCAGCAGCTCGGGGCCTTCCTACGAGCAGTACTTC	CASSSGPSYEQYF
TRBV10-3	.	.	TRBJ2-2	TGTGCCATCAGTCTCGGGAGTCGGAGCACCGGGGAGCTGTTTTTT	CAISLGSRSTGELFF
TRBV10-3	.	TRBD2	TRBJ2-1	TGTGCCATCAGTGAACCAGCGGGGGGCCACAATGAGCAGTTCTTC	CAISEPAGGHNEQFF
TRBV18	.	TRBD1	TRBJ1-5	TGTGCCAGCTCACCGACAGGGGTGGGCAATCAGCCCCAGCATTTT	CASSPTGVGNQPQHF
TRBV10-1	.	.	TRBJ2-1	TGCGCCAGCAGTGAGCCGGGTCTGGGGGACAATGAGCAGTTCTTC	CASSEPGLGDNEQFF
TRBV5-4	.	TRBD1	TRBJ1-3	TGTGCCAGCAGCTTGGTAGGGACAGGGTTCGGAGGAAACACCATATATTTT	CASSLVGTGFGGNTIYF
TRBV7-2	.	TRBD2	TRBJ2-7	TGTGCCAGCAGCTTCGGACTAGCGGGGACCGAGCAGTACTTC	CASSFGLAGTEQYF
TRBV11-2	.	.	TRBJ2-6	TGTGCCAGCAGCCAGGAGGGGGCGAAGGGGGCCAACGTCCTGACTTTC	CASSQEGAKGANVLTF
TRBV9	.	.	TRBJ2-3	TGTGCCAGCAGCGTTCTGGGTAACACAGATACGCAGTATTTT	CASSVLGNTDTQYF
TRBV7-2	.	.	TRBJ2-4	TGTGCCAGCAGCGAAGCGGTTAAAAACATTCAGTACTTC	CASSEAVKNIQYF
TRBV9	once	TRBD1	TRBJ1-6	TGTGCCAGCAGCCCGTTTTCGGGACAGGGGCTCTCGGATAATTCACCCCTCCACTTT	CASSPFSGQGLSDNSPLHF
TRBV6-5	.	.	TRBJ1-4	TGTGCCAGCAGTGACCCAAATGAAAAACTGTTTTTT	CASSDPNEKLFF
TRBV5-1	.	.	TRBJ2-3	TGCGCCAGCAGCTTGGCCGTAGCGACGGATACGCAGTATTTT	CASSLAVATDTQYF
TRBV28	.	.	TRBJ1-6	TGTGCCAGCAGTTCCCGGATCTATAATTCACCCCTCCACTTT	CASSSRIYNSPLHF
TRBV18	.	TRBD2	TRBJ2-3	TGTGCCAGCTCACAGCTAGCGGGCACAGATACGCAGTATTTT	CASSQLAGTDTQYF
TRBV5-4	.	.	TRBJ2-2	TGTGCCAGCAGCTTGGACAGAAACACCGGGGAGCTGTTTTTT	CASSLDRNTGELFF
TRBV6-1	.	.	TRBJ1-2	TGTGCCAGCATCCGCCTGGGGAACTATGGCTACACCTTC	CASIRLGNYGYTF
TRBV30	few	TRBD1	TRBJ2-7	TGTGCCTGTCGACAGGGCTACGAGCAGTACTTC	CACRQGYEQYF
TRBV19	.	.	TRBJ1-5	TGTGCCAGTGGGTGGGGGCAGGGGCAGCCCCAGCATTTT	CASGWGQGQPQHF